This T cell receptor (beta chain) was captured by sequencing in a study of blood T cell repertoires in COVID-19. At the level of the study: The analysed material was cDNA or gDNA that came from T cells, B-cell-depleted T cells, or PBMCs.

CDR1 and CDR2 (germline): KGHSH, LQKENI. This CDR3 region has 15 residues. After removal of 8 bases from V and 3 bases from J, the junction contained 9 bases not matched to a gene. Assay used: immunoSEQ multiplex PCR; TCRdb lists only in-frame clones, some missing. The sample has about 160,000 clones, approximately 84% seen once. This TCR was recovered from a woman older than 75 with acute or convalescent COVID-19. The chain joins TRBV18 to TRBJ2-5; TRBD1 agrees at 10 bases. Sequencing input: peripheral blood. In DNA, the CDR3 is TGTGCCAGCGCGACCAGAGGGACAGGGGAAGAGACCCAGTACTTC. It specifies CASATRGTGEETQYF.